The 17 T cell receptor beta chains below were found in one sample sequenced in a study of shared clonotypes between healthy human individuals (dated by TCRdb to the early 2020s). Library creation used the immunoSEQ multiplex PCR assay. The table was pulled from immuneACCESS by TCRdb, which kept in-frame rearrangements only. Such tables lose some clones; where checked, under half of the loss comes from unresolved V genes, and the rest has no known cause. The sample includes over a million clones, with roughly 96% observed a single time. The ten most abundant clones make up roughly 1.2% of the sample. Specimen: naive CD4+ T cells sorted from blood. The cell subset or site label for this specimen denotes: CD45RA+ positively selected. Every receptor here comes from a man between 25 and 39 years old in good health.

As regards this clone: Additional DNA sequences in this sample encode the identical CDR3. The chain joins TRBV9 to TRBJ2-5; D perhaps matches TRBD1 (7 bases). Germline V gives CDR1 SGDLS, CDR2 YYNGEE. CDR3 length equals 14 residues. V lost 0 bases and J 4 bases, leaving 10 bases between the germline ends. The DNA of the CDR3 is TGTGCCAGCAGCGTAGACAGGGGAGGAGAGACCCAGTACTTC. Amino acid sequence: CASSVDRGGETQYF.

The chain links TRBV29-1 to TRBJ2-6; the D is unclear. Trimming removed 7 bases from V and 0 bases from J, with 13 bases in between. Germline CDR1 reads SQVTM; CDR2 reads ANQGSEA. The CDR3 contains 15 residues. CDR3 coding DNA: TGCAGCGGCTATCTCCAGAGCTCTGGGGCCAACGTCCTGACTTTC. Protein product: CSGYLQSSGANVLTF.

The CDR3 reads CASSLGWTGGFEQYF. The CDR3 bases are TGTGCCAGCAGCTTGGGCTGGACAGGGGGTTTCGAGCAGTACTTC. V gene TRBV5-4 combines with J gene TRBJ2-7; 10 nucleotides agree with TRBD1. The V and J ends lost 0 bases and 6 bases, in that order; junction bases with no gene match: 6. The germline CDR1 and CDR2 sequences are SGHNT and YYREEE (reference sequence). The CDR3 contains 15 residues.

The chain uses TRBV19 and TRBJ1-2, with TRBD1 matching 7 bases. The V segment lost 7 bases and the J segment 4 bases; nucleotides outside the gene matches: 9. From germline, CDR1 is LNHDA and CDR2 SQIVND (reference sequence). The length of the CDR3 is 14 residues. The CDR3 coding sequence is TGTGCCAGTACCCGACAGGGTGTACCCTATGGCTACACCTTC. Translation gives CASTRQGVPYGYTF.

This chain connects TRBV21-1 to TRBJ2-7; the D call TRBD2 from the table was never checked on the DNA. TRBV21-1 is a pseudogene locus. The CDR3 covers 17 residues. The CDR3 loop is CASSKVLRTSGSYEQYF. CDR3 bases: TGTGCCAGCAGCAAAGTTCTCCGGACTAGCGGGAGCTACGAGCAGTACTTC.

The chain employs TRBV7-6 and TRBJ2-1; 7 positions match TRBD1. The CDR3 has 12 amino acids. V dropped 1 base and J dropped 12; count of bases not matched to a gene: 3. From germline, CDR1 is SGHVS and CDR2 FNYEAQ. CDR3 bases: TGTGCCAGCAGCTTAGAGACAGGGTTGCAGTTCTTC. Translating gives CASSLETGLQFF.

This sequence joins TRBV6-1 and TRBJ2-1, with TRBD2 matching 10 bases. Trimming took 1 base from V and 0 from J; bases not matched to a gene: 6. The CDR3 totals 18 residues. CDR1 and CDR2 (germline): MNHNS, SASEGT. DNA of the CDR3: TGTGCCAGCAGTGAAGGAAGACTAGCGGGTCCCTCCTACAATGAGCAGTTCTTC. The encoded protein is CASSEGRLAGPSYNEQFF.

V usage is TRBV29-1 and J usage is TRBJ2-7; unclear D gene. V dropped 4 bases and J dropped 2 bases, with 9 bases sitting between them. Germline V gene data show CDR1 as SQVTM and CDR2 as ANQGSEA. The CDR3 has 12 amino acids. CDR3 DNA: TGCAGCGTTGTAGTGCAACCCTACGAGCAGTACTTC. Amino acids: CSVVVQPYEQYF.

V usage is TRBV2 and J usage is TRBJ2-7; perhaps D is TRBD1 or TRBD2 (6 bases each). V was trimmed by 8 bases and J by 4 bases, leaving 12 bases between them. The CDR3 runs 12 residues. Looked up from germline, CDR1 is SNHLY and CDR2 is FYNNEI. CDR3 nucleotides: TGTGCCAGCCTAAAGGGGGGATACGAGCAGTACTTC. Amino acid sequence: CASLKGGYEQYF.

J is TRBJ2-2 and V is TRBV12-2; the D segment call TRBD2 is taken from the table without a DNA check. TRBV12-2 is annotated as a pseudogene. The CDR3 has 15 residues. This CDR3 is CASPLRGSATGELFF. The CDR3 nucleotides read TGTGCAAGCCCCTTAAGAGGAAGTGCCACCGGGGAGCTGTTTTTT.

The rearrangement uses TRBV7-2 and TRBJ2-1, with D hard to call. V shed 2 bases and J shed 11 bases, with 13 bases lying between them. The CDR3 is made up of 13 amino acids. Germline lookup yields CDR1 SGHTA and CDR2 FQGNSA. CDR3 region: CASSLIPASKQFF. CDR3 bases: TGTGCCAGCAGCTTAATCCCCGCCTCTAAGCAGTTCTTC.

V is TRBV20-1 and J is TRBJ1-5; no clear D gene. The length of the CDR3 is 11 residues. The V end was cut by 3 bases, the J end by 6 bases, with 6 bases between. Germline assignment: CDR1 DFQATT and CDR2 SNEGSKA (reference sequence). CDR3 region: CSASSGQPQHF. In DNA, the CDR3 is TGCAGTGCTAGCTCGGGTCAGCCCCAGCATTTT.

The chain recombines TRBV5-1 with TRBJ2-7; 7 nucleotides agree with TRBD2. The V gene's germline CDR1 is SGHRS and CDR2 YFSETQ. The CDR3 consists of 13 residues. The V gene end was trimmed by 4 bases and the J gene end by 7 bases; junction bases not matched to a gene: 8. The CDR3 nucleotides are TGCGCCAGCAGCGAATCACCCGGGAGGGAGCAGTACTTC. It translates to CASSESPGREQYF.

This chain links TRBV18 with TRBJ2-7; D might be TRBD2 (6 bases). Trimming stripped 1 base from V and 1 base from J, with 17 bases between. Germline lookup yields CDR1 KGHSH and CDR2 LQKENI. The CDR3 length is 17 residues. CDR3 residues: CASSPLPPAGNSYEQYF. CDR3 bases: TGTGCCAGCTCACCACTCCCCCCAGCGGGCAATTCCTACGAGCAGTACTTC. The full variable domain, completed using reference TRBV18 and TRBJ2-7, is NAGVMQNPRHLVRRRGQEARLRCSPMKGHSHVYWYRQLPEEGLKFMVYLQKENIIDESGMPKERFSAEFPKEGPSILRIQQVVRGDSAAYFCASSPLPPAGNSYEQYFGPGTRLTVT.

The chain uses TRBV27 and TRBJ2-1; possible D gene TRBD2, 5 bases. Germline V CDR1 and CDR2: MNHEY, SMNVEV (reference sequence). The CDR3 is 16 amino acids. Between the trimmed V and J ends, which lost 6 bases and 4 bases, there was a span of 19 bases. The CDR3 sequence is CASRLAGFARYNEQFF. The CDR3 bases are TGTGCCAGCAGGCTCGCGGGTTTCGCCCGGTACAATGAGCAGTTCTTC.

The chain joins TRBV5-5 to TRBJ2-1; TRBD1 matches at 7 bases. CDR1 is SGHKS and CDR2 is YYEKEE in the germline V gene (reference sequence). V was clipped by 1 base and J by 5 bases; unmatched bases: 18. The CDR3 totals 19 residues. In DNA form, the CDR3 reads TGTGCCAGCAGCTTGACCCCCCGGGGACAGCCGGGGTTGGACAATGAGCAGTTCTTC. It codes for CASSLTPRGQPGLDNEQFF.

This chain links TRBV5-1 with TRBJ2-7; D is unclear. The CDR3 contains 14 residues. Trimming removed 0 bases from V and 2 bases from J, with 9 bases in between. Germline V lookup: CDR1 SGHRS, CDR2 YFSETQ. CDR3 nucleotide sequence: TGCGCCAGCAGCTTGGAAGTCGGTCCCTACGAGCAGTACTTC. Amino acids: CASSLEVGPYEQYF.